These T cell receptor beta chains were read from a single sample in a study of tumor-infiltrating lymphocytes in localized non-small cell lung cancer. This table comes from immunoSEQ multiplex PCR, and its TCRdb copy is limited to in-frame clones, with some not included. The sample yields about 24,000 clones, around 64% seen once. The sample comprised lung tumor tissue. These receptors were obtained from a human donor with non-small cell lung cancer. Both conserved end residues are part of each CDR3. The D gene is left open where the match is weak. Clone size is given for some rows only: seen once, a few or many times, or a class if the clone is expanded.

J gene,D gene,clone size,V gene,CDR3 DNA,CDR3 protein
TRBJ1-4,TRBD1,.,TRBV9,TGTGCCAGCAGCCCGGGGACAGGGCCCAATGAAAAACTGTTTTTT,CASSPGTGPNEKLFF
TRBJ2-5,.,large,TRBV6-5,TGTGCCAGCAGTTCGAATATCAAAGAGACCCAGTACTTC,CASSSNIKETQYF
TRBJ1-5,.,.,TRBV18,TGTGCCAGCTCACAAACTCAGGATTCGCCCCAGCATTTT,CASSQTQDSPQHF
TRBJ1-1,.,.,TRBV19,TGTGCCAGTAGTATCGTCAGATACACTGAAGCTTTCTTT,CASSIVRYTEAFF
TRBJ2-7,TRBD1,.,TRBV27,TGTGCCAGCAGTTTATTAACAGGGGACGAGCAGTACTTC,CASSLLTGDEQYF
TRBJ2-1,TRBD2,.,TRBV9,TGTGCCAGCAGCGTAGCTGGGACTAGCTCCTACAATGAGCAGTTCTTC,CASSVAGTSSYNEQFF
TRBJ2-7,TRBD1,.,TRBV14,TGTGCCAGCAGGCAAACAGGGGTTGGGGCCTACGAGCAGTACTTC,CASRQTGVGAYEQYF
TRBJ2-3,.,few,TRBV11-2,TGTGCCAGCAGCTTAGCAGCAGATACGCAGTATTTT,CASSLAADTQYF
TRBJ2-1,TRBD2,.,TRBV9,TGTGCCAGCAGCAGACTAGCGGACAATGAGCAGTTCTTC,CASSRLADNEQFF
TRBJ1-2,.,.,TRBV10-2,TGCGCCAGCAGTGATGGGGGCTATGGCTACACCTTC,CASSDGGYGYTF
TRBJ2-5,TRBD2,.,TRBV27,TGTGCCAGCAGTCCAGCGGGGTCGGAGACCCAGTACTTC,CASSPAGSETQYF
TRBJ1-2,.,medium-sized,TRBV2,TGTGCCAGCAGTGAAACAGGGTATGGCTACACCTTC,CASSETGYGYTF
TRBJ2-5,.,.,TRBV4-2,TGTGCCAGCAGCCAAGACGGTATAGGTGACCGGGGGTTACGGGAGACCCAGTACTTC,CASSQDGIGDRGLRETQYF
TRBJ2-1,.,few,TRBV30,TGTGCCTGGAGTGTACGGGGTAACAATGAGCAGTTCTTC,CAWSVRGNNEQFF
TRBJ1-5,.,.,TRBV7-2,TGTGCCAGCAGCTTGCTTTCGTCAGTCAGCAATCAGCCCCAGCATTTT,CASSLLSSVSNQPQHF
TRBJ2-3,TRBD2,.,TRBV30,TGTGCCTGGAGTGCCGGACTAGCAGGCACAGATACGCAGTATTTT,CAWSAGLAGTDTQYF
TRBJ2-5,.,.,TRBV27,TGTGCCAGCACCCTAAGGGGGGGGGAGACCCAGTACTTC,CASTLRGGETQYF
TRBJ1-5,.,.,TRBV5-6,TGTGCCAGCAGCTTGGGCAGGGGACAAAGCAATCAGCCCCAGCATTTT,CASSLGRGQSNQPQHF
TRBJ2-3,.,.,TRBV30,TGTGCCTGGGGAAAGGGAGATACGCAGTATTTT,CAWGKGDTQYF
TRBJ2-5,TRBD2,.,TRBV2,TGTGCCAGCAGTCCTTCACTAGCGGGAGGAGAGACCCAGTACTTC,CASSPSLAGGETQYF
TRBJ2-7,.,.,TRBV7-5,TGTGTCAGAAGCTTCGCAAGGGAGCAGTACTTC,CVRSFAREQYF
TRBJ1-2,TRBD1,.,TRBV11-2,TGTGCCAGCAGCCTAAAGACAGGGTGGAACTATGGCTACACCTTC,CASSLKTGWNYGYTF
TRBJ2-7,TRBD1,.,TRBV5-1,TGCGCCAGCAGCTTATCCGGGACAGGGGCCTACGAGCAGTACTTC,CASSLSGTGAYEQYF
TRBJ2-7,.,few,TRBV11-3,TGTGCCAGCAGCTTAGAGCTGGGATACGAGCAGTACTTC,CASSLELGYEQYF
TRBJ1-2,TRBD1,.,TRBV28,TGTGCCAGCAGGGGACAGGACAGCTATGGCTACACCTTC,CASRGQDSYGYTF
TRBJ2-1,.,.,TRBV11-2,TGTGCCAGCAGTTTGATTGATGAGCAGTTCTTC,CASSLIDEQFF
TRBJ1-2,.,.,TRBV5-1,TGCGCCAGCAGCTACCTACAGGGAATTGACTACACCTTC,CASSYLQGIDYTF
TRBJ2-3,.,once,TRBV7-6,TGTGCCAGCAGCTTAGGGGGGTTCACAGATACGCAGTATTTT,CASSLGGFTDTQYF
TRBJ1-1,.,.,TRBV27,TGTGCCAGCAGTTTTGCAGGGAGGATTAAGGTCACTGAAGCTTTCTTT,CASSFAGRIKVTEAFF
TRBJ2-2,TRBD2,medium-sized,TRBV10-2,TGCGCCAGTCGACTAGCTTTCACCGGGGAGCTGTTTTTT,CASRLAFTGELFF
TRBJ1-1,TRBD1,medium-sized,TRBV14,TGTGCCAGCAGCCGTCGGGACAGCCGTTTGGGAGAAGCTTTCTTT,CASSRRDSRLGEAFF
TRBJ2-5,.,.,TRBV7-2,TGTGCCAGCAGCTTAGCTAGCGGAGGGGAGCAAGAGACCCAGTACTTC,CASSLASGGEQETQYF